This T cell receptor (beta chain) was sequenced in a study of blood T cell repertoires in COVID-19. Study overall: The study drew acute and convalescent COVID-19 samples from the United States, Italy and Spain. PBMCs, B-cell-depleted T cells, or T cells provided the cDNA or gDNA that made up the material.

Between the trimmed V and J ends, which lost 5 bases and 5 bases, there was a span of 10 bases. This CDR3 is 13 amino acids long. CDR1 and CDR2 from the germline V gene are SGHVS and FQNEAQ. The authors' processing: Amplifying reference gene primers gave estimates of nucleated cell counts. TCRdb's copy holds only in-frame clones and misses some; the assay was immunoSEQ multiplex PCR. Clonal size and the V and J genes are those of that table, whereas D and trimming came from the DNA. Of about 200,000 clones detected, 80% appear once; the ten largest clones hold approximately 6%. The clonotype comes from a woman aged 65 to 85 with acute or convalescent COVID-19. The specimen was peripheral blood. This rearrangement joins TRBV7-8 to TRBJ1-5; weak D call: TRBD1 (6 bases). This chain's CDR3 is CASSPNRDQPQHF. CDR3 coding DNA: TGTGCCAGCAGCCCAAACAGGGATCAGCCCCAGCATTTT.